This T cell receptor beta chain is drawn from a study of Ad26.COV2.S vaccination and SARS-CoV-2 variants. Here immunoSEQ multiplex PCR was the method, and the copy in TCRdb shows in-frame clones only, minus some. The sample carries 500,000 or so clones, approximately 90% recorded once. Treatment specified: roughly 18 received Ad26.COV2.S at low or high dose, single or two shots; 5 received placebo; per-sample allocation not given. Sampling took place 63 days after the first vaccine or placebo injection. The sequence was obtained from a person aged 18 to 59 who received the Ad26.COV2.S COVID-19 vaccine or a placebo. The sample here was peripheral blood, taken in a trial of Ad26.COV2.S vaccine versus placebo.

CDR3 sequence reads: CASSLAVLGATDTQYF. The CDR3 nucleotides read TGTGCCAGCAGCTTAGCGGTTCTTGGGGCCACAGATACGCAGTATTTT. The V call is TRBV7-8, the J call TRBJ2-3, with TRBD1 as a possible D gene (5 bases). Trimming took off 0 bases at V and 2 bases at J, with 12 bases between the two ends. The CDR3 runs to 16 residues. The germline CDR1 and CDR2 sequences are SGHVS and FQNEAQ.